This TCR beta chain was obtained from a study of cytomegalovirus exposure and HLA in healthy donors. General study findings and limits: One later analysis reportedly identified an Asian-associated ancestry cluster that showed fewer N-insertions than the roughly 620-donor mean. Researchers had no immune exposure information except CMV serostatus available. In an earlier analysis, about 87% or about 30%: the productive usage of most TCR beta V segments.

Per germline, CDR1 SQVTM and CDR2 ANQGSEA. The CDR3 spans 13 residues. Trimming removed 5 bases from V and 1 base from J; junction bases left unmatched: 2. With respect to this clone: Antigen specificity is unknown.

Primers: 60 Vbeta forward and 13 Jbeta reverse. Sequencing was performed with immunoSEQ multiplex PCR; in TCRdb, only in-frame clones are kept and a portion is missing. The sample carries 250,000 to 350,000 clones, 65% to 85% recorded once. Sequenced: PBMCs. This rearrangement joins TRBV29-1 to TRBJ2-7, with 10 nucleotides matching TRBD2. The TCR originated in a female donor in good health and CMV-seronegative. The CDR3 loop reads CSVTSGESYEQYF. For the CDR3, the DNA is TGCAGCGTTACTAGCGGGGAATCCTACGAGCAGTACTTC.